These T cell receptor beta chains were read from a single sample in a study of T cell clonotyping in hematopoietic cell transplantation. This table comes from immunoSEQ multiplex PCR, and its TCRdb copy is limited to in-frame clones, with some not included. The table records around 13,000 clones, over 70% of them present only once. This specimen consisted of peripheral blood mononuclear cells, obtained before stem cell transplant. All receptors derive from a man aged 60-69 years with acute myeloid leukemia. Some clones in this sample may be carry-over from other donors' samples. The CDR3 runs from the conserved cysteine through the conserved F or W. The order of the fields is J gene, V gene, clone size, D gene, CDR3 DNA, CDR3 protein. A D gene is named only where the DNA matches it firmly. Clone size is not always given. Where it is, it says once, few, many or a class for expanded clones.

J: TRBJ1-4; V: TRBV2; size: .; D: .; DNA: TGTGCCAGCAGAAGGACAGCAAATGAAAAACTGTTTTTT; CDR3: CASRRTANEKLFF
J: TRBJ1-1; V: TRBV5-1; size: .; D: TRBD1; DNA: TGCGCCAGCAGCTCCACACCAATAGGGACAGGAGAAACTGAAGCTTTCTTT; CDR3: CASSSTPIGTGETEAFF
J: TRBJ1-2; V: TRBV30; size: .; D: .; DNA: TGTGCCTGGAGTGTACAGGGAGCCTATGGCTACACCTTC; CDR3: CAWSVQGAYGYTF
J: TRBJ2-7; V: TRBV7-9; size: .; D: .; DNA: TGTGCCAGTGGGGGGCCAGGGGGTACCTACGAGCAGTACTTC; CDR3: CASGGPGGTYEQYF
J: TRBJ1-1; V: TRBV10-3; size: .; D: .; DNA: TGTGCCATCAGTAAACAGGGAAGTGGGATGAACACTGAAGCTTTCTTT; CDR3: CAISKQGSGMNTEAFF
J: TRBJ1-1; V: TRBV6-1; size: .; D: .; DNA: TGTGCCAGCAGTGAAAGCACAGGGAGGGGAGCTTTCTTT; CDR3: CASSESTGRGAFF
J: TRBJ2-5; V: TRBV11-1; size: .; D: .; DNA: TGTGCCAGCAGCTCACTACGGTGGCAAGAGACCCAGTACTTC; CDR3: CASSSLRWQETQYF
J: TRBJ2-3; V: TRBV4-1; size: once; D: .; DNA: TGCGCCAGCAGCCAAGAACGGACTTCCACAGATACGCAGTATTTT; CDR3: CASSQERTSTDTQYF
J: TRBJ2-7; V: TRBV7-9; size: .; D: TRBD1; DNA: TGTGCCAGCAGCCATTCGGCCGCGGACAGGGGGATCTACGAGCAGTACTTC; CDR3: CASSHSAADRGIYEQYF
J: TRBJ1-2; V: TRBV30; size: .; D: TRBD1; DNA: TGTGCCTGGAGTGTCGGGACAGTAGGCTCCTATGGCTACACCTTC; CDR3: CAWSVGTVGSYGYTF
J: TRBJ2-7; V: TRBV2; size: .; D: .; DNA: TGTGCCAGCAGTGAATCATGGGACGAGCAGTACTTC; CDR3: CASSESWDEQYF
J: TRBJ2-3; V: TRBV5-1; size: .; D: .; DNA: TGCGCCAGCAGCTTCCGGACGGCTTTCACAGATACGCAGTATTTT; CDR3: CASSFRTAFTDTQYF
J: TRBJ2-2; V: TRBV6-6; size: .; D: .; DNA: TGTGCCACCGGGGTTGGGGGACGGGCCGGGGAGCTGTTTTTT; CDR3: CATGVGGRAGELFF
J: TRBJ1-1; V: TRBV5-4; size: few; D: .; DNA: TGTGCCAGCAGCGGGGCTGCGGTGAACACTGAAGCTTTCTTT; CDR3: CASSGAAVNTEAFF
J: TRBJ1-5; V: TRBV6-4; size: few; D: .; DNA: TGTGCCAGCAGTGACAGCAGCAATCAGCCCCAGCATTTT; CDR3: CASSDSSNQPQHF
J: TRBJ1-4; V: TRBV2; size: .; D: .; DNA: TGTGCCAGCAGTGAAATGTTGGGGGCCCAAAATGAAAAACTGTTTTTT; CDR3: CASSEMLGAQNEKLFF
J: TRBJ2-7; V: TRBV4-3; size: .; D: TRBD2; DNA: TGCGCCAGCAGCCAAGATCCGGGGGGGGACTACGAGCAGTACTTC; CDR3: CASSQDPGGDYEQYF
J: TRBJ2-6; V: TRBV2; size: .; D: TRBD1; DNA: TGTGCCAGCACTGGGACAGGGGGCACTGGGGCCAACGTCCTGACTTTC; CDR3: CASTGTGGTGANVLTF
J: TRBJ2-1; V: TRBV5-1; size: once; D: TRBD1; DNA: TGCGCCAGCAGCTTGTCGGGGACAGAGGCCTACAATGAGCAGTTCTTC; CDR3: CASSLSGTEAYNEQFF
J: TRBJ2-1; V: TRBV6-1; size: .; D: .; DNA: TGTGCCACAGAAGGACAGTCCAATGAGCAGTTCTTC; CDR3: CATEGQSNEQFF
J: TRBJ1-2; V: TRBV4-1; size: .; D: TRBD1; DNA: TGCGCCAGCAGCCTTGACAGGGACTCGGGGTATGGCTACACCTTC; CDR3: CASSLDRDSGYGYTF
J: TRBJ1-1; V: TRBV7-3; size: .; D: .; DNA: TGTGCCAGCAGCTTAACGGGGAGGACTGAAGCTTTCTTT; CDR3: CASSLTGRTEAFF
J: TRBJ2-3; V: TRBV5-4; size: .; D: .; DNA: TGTGCCAGCAGCCCCGGAGGGGCAGGGGTGGAAGATACGCAGTATTTT; CDR3: CASSPGGAGVEDTQYF
J: TRBJ2-3; V: TRBV7-2; size: few; D: .; DNA: TGTGCCAGCAGCTTAGGTGGACAGACAGATACGCAGTATTTT; CDR3: CASSLGGQTDTQYF
J: TRBJ1-2; V: TRBV9; size: .; D: .; DNA: TGTGCCAGCAGCGTAGGCCCGGGAGAAGGCTACACCTTC; CDR3: CASSVGPGEGYTF
J: TRBJ1-1; V: TRBV30; size: few; D: .; DNA: TGTGCCTGCCCTTCCACGACGGTGAACACTGAAGCTTTCTTT; CDR3: CACPSTTVNTEAFF
J: TRBJ1-4; V: TRBV19; size: .; D: TRBD1; DNA: TGTGCCACCCGGGACAGATGGGAAAAACTGTTTTTT; CDR3: CATRDRWEKLFF
J: TRBJ1-1; V: TRBV6-6; size: .; D: TRBD1; DNA: TGTGCCAGCAGGTCAGGGGGTTATGCTGAAGCTTTCTTT; CDR3: CASRSGGYAEAFF
J: TRBJ1-2; V: TRBV7-9; size: .; D: .; DNA: TGTGCCAGCAGCTTAGTTCCCTATGGCTACACCTTC; CDR3: CASSLVPYGYTF
J: TRBJ2-3; V: TRBV6-5; size: once; D: TRBD2; DNA: TGTGCCAGCAGCTTATTAGCGGGGAAGGCAGATACGCAGTATTTT; CDR3: CASSLLAGKADTQYF
J: TRBJ1-2; V: TRBV7-6; size: .; D: .; DNA: TGTGCCAGCAGCTTGAATCCAGGGAGTGGCTACACCTTC; CDR3: CASSLNPGSGYTF
J: TRBJ1-1; V: TRBV14; size: .; D: .; DNA: TGTGCCACCCGCCCACGGTCAACCATGAACACTGAAGCTTTCTTT; CDR3: CATRPRSTMNTEAFF
J: TRBJ1-1; V: TRBV7-2; size: .; D: TRBD1; DNA: TGTGCCAGCAGCTTTGGGACAGGGGTTCCTGAAGCTTTCTTT; CDR3: CASSFGTGVPEAFF
J: TRBJ2-5; V: TRBV2; size: .; D: .; DNA: TGTGCCAGCAGCCCTCGACAGGCAGAGACCCAGTACTTC; CDR3: CASSPRQAETQYF
J: TRBJ2-2; V: TRBV7-6; size: .; D: TRBD1; DNA: TGTGCCAGCAGCTACGACCGGACAGGGGGGAGCGGGGAGCTGTTTTTT; CDR3: CASSYDRTGGSGELFF
J: TRBJ1-1; V: TRBV6-6; size: .; D: .; DNA: TGTGCCAGCAGTTATCAGCGGGGGGGCACTGAAGCTTTCTTT; CDR3: CASSYQRGGTEAFF
J: TRBJ1-2; V: TRBV6-6; size: once; D: .; DNA: TGTGCCAGCAGTTACTCTGCGACTAACTATGGCTACACCTTC; CDR3: CASSYSATNYGYTF
J: TRBJ2-5; V: TRBV9; size: .; D: TRBD1; DNA: TGTGCCAGCAGCGTAGGACAGGGGGTAGAGACCCAGTACTTC; CDR3: CASSVGQGVETQYF
J: TRBJ1-2; V: TRBV6-1; size: .; D: .; DNA: TGTGCCAGCAGTGAAGAGGGCGGGGGGGGCTATGGCTACACCTTC; CDR3: CASSEEGGGGYGYTF
J: TRBJ2-3; V: TRBV29-1; size: .; D: .; DNA: TGCAGCGCCAGGACAGACACAGATACGCAGTATTTT; CDR3: CSARTDTDTQYF
J: TRBJ2-5; V: TRBV7-2; size: .; D: TRBD2; DNA: TGTGCCAGCAGCGGACTAGCGGGAGACGGGGAGACCCAGTACTTC; CDR3: CASSGLAGDGETQYF
J: TRBJ2-7; V: TRBV19; size: .; D: .; DNA: TGTGCCAGTTCCGACGGACCCAGGACTCGGCAGTACTTC; CDR3: CASSDGPRTRQYF
J: TRBJ1-3; V: TRBV28; size: .; D: .; DNA: TGTGCCAGCAGTACCACAGTGGGCTCTGGAAACACCATATATTTT; CDR3: CASSTTVGSGNTIYF
J: TRBJ1-1; V: TRBV27; size: .; D: TRBD1; DNA: TGTGCCAGCAGTTTGGCGGGACAGGGGAAAGCTTTCTTT; CDR3: CASSLAGQGKAFF
J: TRBJ2-3; V: TRBV9; size: .; D: .; DNA: TGTGCCAGCAGCGTAGGTTTAACCACAGATACGCAGTATTTT; CDR3: CASSVGLTTDTQYF